This T cell receptor (beta chain) came from a study of human T cells and chemical hapten exposure. Study at large: Predominantly women, the patients had alopecia areata, totalis or universalis.

Separate cDNA molecules received unique molecular identifiers, which the library attached to them. Per the original data handling: Per sample, the median was around 100,000 TCRs, with values from roughly 23,000 to 640,000. TCRdb reanalysed the RACE reads using MiXCR and keeps one entry per CDR3 protein. The V and J calls and clone size come from TCRdb's table, not from the authors' own analysis. The data show 380,000 or so distinct CDR3 sequences, approximately 5.1% seen once. The time point denotes: patch test 1, 2 weeks after DPC sensitization. As to treatment: therapeutic diphenylcyclopropenone sensitization with weekly scalp DPC. V lost 5 bases and J 1 base, leaving 17 bases between the germline ends. This CDR3 has 16 amino acids. CDR1 is SGHTA, CDR2 FQGNSA, per germline. This clonotype was observed a few times.

The sequencing used whole blood, collected in connection with sensitization to the hapten diphenylcyclopropenone (DPC). The clonotype originates from a woman aged 50 to 65 with alopecia areata. Some clones in this sample may be carry-over from other donors' samples. The chain carries TRBV7-2 and TRBJ1-1; D possibly corresponds to TRBD1 (5 bases). The CDR3 DNA sequence: TGTGCCAGCAGCCCAGGGTTATTCGACAGGAACACTGAAGCTTTCTTT. It specifies CASSPGLFDRNTEAFF.